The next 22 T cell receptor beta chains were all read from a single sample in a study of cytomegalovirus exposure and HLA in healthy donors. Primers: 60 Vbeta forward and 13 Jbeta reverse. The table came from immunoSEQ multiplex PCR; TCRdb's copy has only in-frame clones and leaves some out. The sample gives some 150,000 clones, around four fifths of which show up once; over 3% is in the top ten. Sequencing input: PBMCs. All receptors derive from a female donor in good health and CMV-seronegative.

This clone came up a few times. The CDR3 protein is CASSSDLYTGELFF. The CDR3 DNA reads TGTGCCAGCAGCTCGGACTTATACACCGGGGAGCTGTTTTTT. The chain links TRBV7-7 to TRBJ2-2; D might be TRBD2 (5 bases). The V end was cut by 4 bases, the J end by 3 bases, with 9 bases between. The CDR3 extends over 14 amino acids. The germline V gene has CDR1 SSHAT and CDR2 FNYEAQ (reference sequence).

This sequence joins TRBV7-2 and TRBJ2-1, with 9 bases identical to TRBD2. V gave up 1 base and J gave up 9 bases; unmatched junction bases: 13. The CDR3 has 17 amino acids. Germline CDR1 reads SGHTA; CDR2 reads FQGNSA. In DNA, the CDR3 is TGTGCCAGCAGCTTAGTAGTGTTTAGCGGGAGTAGGGTTGAGCAGTTCTTC. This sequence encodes CASSLVVFSGSRVEQFF.

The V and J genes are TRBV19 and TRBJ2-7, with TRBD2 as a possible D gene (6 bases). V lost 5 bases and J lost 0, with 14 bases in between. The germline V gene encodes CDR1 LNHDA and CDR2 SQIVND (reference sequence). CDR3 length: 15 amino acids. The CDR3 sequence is CASSSNRGSSYEQYF. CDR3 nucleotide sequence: TGTGCCAGTAGTTCTAACCGGGGGAGCTCCTACGAGCAGTACTTC.

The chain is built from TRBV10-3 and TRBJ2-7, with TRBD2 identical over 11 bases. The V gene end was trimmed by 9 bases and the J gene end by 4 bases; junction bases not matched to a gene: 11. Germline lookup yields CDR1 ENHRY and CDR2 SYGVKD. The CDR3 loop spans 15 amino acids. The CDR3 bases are TGTGCCATTCAGCATAGCGGGACTAGCGGATACGAGCAGTACTTC. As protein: CAIQHSGTSGYEQYF.

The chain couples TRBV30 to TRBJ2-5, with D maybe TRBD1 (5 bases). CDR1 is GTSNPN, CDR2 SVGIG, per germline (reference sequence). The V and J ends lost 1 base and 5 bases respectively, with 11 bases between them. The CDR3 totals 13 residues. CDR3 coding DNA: TGTGCCTGGAGTGGACAGTATAGGGAGACCCAGTACTTC. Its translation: CAWSGQYRETQYF.

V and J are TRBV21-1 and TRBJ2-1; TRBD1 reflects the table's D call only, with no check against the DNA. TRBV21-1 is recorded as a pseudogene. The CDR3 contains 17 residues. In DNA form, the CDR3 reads TGTGCCAGCAGCAAAGAGGGACCGGGACATATGTACAATGAGCAGTTCTTC. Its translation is CASSKEGPGHMYNEQFF.

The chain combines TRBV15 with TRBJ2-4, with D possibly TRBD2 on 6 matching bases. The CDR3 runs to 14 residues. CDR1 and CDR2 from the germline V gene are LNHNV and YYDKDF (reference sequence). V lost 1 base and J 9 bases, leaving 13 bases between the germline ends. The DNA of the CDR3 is TGTGCCACCAGCAGAGGGGGCGGGGATGGCATTCAGTACTTC. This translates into CATSRGGGDGIQYF.

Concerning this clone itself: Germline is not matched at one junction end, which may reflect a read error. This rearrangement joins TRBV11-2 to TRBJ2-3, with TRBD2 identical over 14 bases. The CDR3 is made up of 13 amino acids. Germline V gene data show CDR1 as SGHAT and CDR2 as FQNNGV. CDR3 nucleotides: TGTGCCAGCAGCAAGACTAGCGGGGGGGTTCGGGATTTT. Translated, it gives CASSKTSGGVRDF. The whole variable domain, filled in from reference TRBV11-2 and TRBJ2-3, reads EAGVAQSPRYKIIEKRQSVAFWCNPISGHATLYWYQQILGQGPKLLIQFQNNGVVDDSQLPKDRFSAERLKGVDSTLKIQPAKLEDSAVYLCASSKTSGGVRDFGPGTRLTVL.

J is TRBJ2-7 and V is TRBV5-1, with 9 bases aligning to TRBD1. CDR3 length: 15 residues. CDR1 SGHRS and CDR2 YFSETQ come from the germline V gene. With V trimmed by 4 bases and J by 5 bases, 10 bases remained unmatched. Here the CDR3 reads CASSKGQGVFDEQYF. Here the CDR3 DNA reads TGCGCCAGCAGCAAGGGACAGGGAGTCTTCGACGAGCAGTACTTC.

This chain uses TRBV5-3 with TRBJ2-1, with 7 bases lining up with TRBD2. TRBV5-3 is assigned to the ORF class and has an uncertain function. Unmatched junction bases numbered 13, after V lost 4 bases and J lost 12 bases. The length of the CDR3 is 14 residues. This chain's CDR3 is CARSRNILWGGQFF. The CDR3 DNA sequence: TGTGCCAGAAGCAGGAATATCCTCTGGGGGGGGCAGTTCTTC.

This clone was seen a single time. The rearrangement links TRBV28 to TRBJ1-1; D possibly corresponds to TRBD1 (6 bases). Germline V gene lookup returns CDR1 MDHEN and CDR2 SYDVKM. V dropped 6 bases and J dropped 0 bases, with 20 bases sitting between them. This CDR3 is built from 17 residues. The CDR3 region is CASSPSGAGELNTEAFF. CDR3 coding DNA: TGTGCCAGCAGCCCATCAGGGGCGGGAGAACTGAACACTGAAGCTTTCTTT.

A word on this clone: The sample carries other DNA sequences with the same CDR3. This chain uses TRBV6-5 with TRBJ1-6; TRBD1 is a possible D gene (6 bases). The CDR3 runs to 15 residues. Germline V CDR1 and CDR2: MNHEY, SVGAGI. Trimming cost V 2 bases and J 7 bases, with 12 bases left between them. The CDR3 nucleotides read TGTGCCAGCAGTTACGAAGGACAGAGGAATTCACCCCTCCACTTT. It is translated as CASSYEGQRNSPLHF.

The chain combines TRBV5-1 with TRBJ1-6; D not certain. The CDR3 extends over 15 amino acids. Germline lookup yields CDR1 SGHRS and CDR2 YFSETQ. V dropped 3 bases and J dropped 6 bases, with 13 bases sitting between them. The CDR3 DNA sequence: TGCGCCAGCAGCTCAACCGAGGGCTCTAATTCACCCCTCCACTTT. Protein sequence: CASSSTEGSNSPLHF.

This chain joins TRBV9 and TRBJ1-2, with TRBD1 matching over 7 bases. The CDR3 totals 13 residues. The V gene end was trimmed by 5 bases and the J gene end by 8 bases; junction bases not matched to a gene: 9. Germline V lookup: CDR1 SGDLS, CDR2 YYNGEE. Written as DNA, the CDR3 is TGTGCCAGCAGTTACAGGGGAAGTGGGGGCTACACCTTC. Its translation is CASSYRGSGGYTF.

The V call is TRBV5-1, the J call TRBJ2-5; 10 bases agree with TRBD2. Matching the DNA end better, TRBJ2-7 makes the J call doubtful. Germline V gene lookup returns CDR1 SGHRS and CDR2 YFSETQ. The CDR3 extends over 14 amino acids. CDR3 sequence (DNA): TGCGCCAGCAGCTTATATCTAGCGGGGGACGAGCAGTACTTC. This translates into CASSLYLAGDEQYF.

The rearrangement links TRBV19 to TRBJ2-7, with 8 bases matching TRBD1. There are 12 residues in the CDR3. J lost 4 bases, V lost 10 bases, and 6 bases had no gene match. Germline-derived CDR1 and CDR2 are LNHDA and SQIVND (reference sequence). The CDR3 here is CATSDRVYEQYF. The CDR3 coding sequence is TGTGCCACCTCGGACAGGGTTTACGAGCAGTACTTC.

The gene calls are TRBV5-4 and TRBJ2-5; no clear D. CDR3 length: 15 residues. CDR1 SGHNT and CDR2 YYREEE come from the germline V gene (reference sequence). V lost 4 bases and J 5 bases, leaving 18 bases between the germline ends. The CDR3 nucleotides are TGTGCCAGCAGCCCCACACAGAACTCGTGGGAGACCCAGTACTTC. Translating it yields CASSPTQNSWETQYF.

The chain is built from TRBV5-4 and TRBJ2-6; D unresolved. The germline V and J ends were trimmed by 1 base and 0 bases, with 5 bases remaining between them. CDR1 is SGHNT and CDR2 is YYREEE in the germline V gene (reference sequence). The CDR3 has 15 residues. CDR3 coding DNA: TGTGCCAGCAGCTTGACGAGCTCTGGGGCCAACGTCCTGACTTTC. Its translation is CASSLTSSGANVLTF.

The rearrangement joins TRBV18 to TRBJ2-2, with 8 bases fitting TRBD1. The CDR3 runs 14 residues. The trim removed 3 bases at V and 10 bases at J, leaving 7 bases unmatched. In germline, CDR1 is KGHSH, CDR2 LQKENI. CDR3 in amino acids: CASSPDRTGQELFF. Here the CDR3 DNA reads TGTGCCAGCTCACCTGACAGGACAGGGCAGGAGCTGTTTTTT.

CDR3 in amino acids: CASSSIYEQYF. Written as DNA, the CDR3 is TGTGCCAGCAGTTCTATCTACGAGCAGTACTTC. This chain joins TRBV2 and TRBJ2-7; D is unclear. Germline V gene sequence: CDR1 SNHLY, CDR2 FYNNEI. With 5 bases removed from V and 3 bases from J, the gap between germline ends came to 5 bases. The CDR3 has 11 residues.

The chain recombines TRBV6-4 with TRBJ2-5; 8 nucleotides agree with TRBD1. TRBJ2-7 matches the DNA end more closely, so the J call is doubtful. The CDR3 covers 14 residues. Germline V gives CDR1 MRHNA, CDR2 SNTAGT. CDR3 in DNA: TGTGCCAGCACCTGGACAGGGTCAATCTACGAGCAGTACTTC. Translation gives CASTWTGSIYEQYF.

The DNA for the CDR3 is TGCAGTGCTTCGGACAGCTATGGCTACACCTTC. Its protein is CSASDSYGYTF. V and J are TRBV20-1 and TRBJ1-2; possible D gene TRBD1, 6 bases. This CDR3 has 11 amino acids. Germline assignment: CDR1 DFQATT and CDR2 SNEGSKA (reference sequence). With 5 bases removed from V and 4 bases from J, the gap between germline ends came to 8 bases.